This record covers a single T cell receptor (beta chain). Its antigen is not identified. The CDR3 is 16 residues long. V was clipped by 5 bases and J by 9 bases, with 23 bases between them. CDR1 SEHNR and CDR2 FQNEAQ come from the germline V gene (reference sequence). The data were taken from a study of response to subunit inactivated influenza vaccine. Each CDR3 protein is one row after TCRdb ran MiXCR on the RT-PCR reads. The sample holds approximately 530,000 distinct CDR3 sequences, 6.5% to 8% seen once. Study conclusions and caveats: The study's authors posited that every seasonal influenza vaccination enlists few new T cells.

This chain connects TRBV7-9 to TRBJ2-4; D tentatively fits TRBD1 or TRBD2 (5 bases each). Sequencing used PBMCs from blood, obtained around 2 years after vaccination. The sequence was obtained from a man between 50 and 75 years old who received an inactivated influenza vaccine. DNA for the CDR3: TGTGCCAGCAGCCCCTTAGGGACGCGTGGGCTCTCCATTCAGTACTTC. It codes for CASSPLGTRGLSIQYF.